The 31 T cell receptor beta chains reported below all come from one sample, sequenced in a study of human T cells and chemical hapten exposure. MiXCR, applied by TCRdb to the RACE reads, yields one record per CDR3 protein. Of approximately 71,000 distinct CDR3 sequences listed, 11% are singletons. Stated time point: patch test 3, about 24 weeks after DPC sensitization. Treatment given: therapeutic diphenylcyclopropenone sensitization with weekly scalp DPC. The material was whole blood, obtained in connection with sensitization to the hapten diphenylcyclopropenone (DPC). Every receptor here comes from a woman aged 45-65 years with alopecia areata. Some clones in this sample may be carry-over from other donors' samples.

This clonotype was seen many times. The chain links TRBV6-2 or TRBV6-3 to TRBJ2-7; 10 nucleotides line up with TRBD2. The CDR3 has 16 residues. Per the germline V gene, CDR1 is MNHEY and CDR2 is SVGEGT. The V and J ends lost 6 bases and 5 bases, in that order; junction bases with no gene match: 13. CDR3 in amino acids: CASSRRASGRTHEQYF. Written as DNA, the CDR3 is TGTGCCAGCAGCCGCCGAGCTAGCGGGAGAACCCACGAGCAGTACTTC.

This clonotype was detected only a few times. This chain links TRBV2 with TRBJ1-1; D remains ambiguous. V lost 1 base and J lost 3, with 6 bases in between. The CDR3 loop spans 13 amino acids. Germline-derived CDR1 and CDR2 are SNHLY and FYNNEI. The CDR3 reads CASSEGRDTEAFF. Written as DNA, the CDR3 is TGTGCCAGCAGTGAAGGGAGGGACACTGAAGCTTTCTTT.

This chain's CDR3 is CASSFSGVSYNEQFF. The CDR3 DNA follows: TGCGCCAGCAGCTTTAGCGGGGTGAGCTACAATGAGCAGTTCTTC. The rearrangement joins TRBV5-1 to TRBJ2-1; 8 nucleotides line up with TRBD2. CDR1 is SGHRS and CDR2 is YFSETQ in the germline V gene. V was pared by 2 bases and J by 3 bases, with 4 bases of the junction left unmatched. CDR3 length equals 15 residues.

This clonotype was counted only a few times. V gene TRBV3-1 combines with J gene TRBJ1-6; no clear D. This CDR3 is 13 amino acids long. Looked up from germline, CDR1 is LGHDT and CDR2 is YNNKEL (reference sequence). V was clipped by 1 base and J by 8 bases, with 6 bases between them. The CDR3 DNA follows: TGTGCCAGCAGCCAAGCCCGGGATTCACCCCTCCACTTT. Translation gives CASSQARDSPLHF.

In its sample, this clonotype was seen many times. The chain employs TRBV6-5 and TRBJ1-1; D unresolved. The CDR3 is 13 residues long. Germline V gene data show CDR1 as MNHEY and CDR2 as SVGAGI. V was trimmed by 5 bases and J by 4 bases, leaving 11 bases between them. The CDR3: CASSRPGSTEAFF. CDR3 nucleotides: TGTGCCAGCAGTCGGCCCGGGTCCACTGAAGCTTTCTTT.

Comments on this clonotype: This may be a read error: a much more frequent sequence differs by one nucleotide. V usage is TRBV7-2 and J usage is TRBJ1-1; D may be TRBD1 (5 bases). This CDR3 region has 13 residues. Germline lookup yields CDR1 SGHTA and CDR2 FQGNSA. CDR3 bases: TGTGCCGGCAGCTTAGGGGTGAACACTGAAGCTTTCTTT. It codes for CAGSLGVNTEAFF.

At least ten counts were recorded for this clonotype. The gene calls are TRBV4-1 and TRBJ2-1; 8 bases fit TRBD2. Germline V gene sequence: CDR1 MGHRA, CDR2 YSYEKL. V shed 3 bases, J shed 5 bases, and the junction held 12 bases outside the gene matches. The CDR3 runs to 17 residues. The CDR3 here is CASSQQPPGTSNNEQFF. The CDR3 coding sequence is TGCGCCAGCAGCCAGCAGCCCCCCGGGACTAGTAACAATGAGCAGTTCTTC.

The sample holds many counts of this clonotype. A junction end diverges from the germline sequence, so it may reflect a read error. J is TRBJ1-1 and V is TRBV20-1; D remains ambiguous. This CDR3 is 12 amino acids long. CDR1 is DFQATT, CDR2 SNEGSKA, per germline (reference sequence). The CDR3: CSPTLKLTPPVF. The CDR3 DNA is TGCAGCCCAACCCTTAAATTGACCCCGCCGGTCTTT.

This clonotype was counted at least ten times. The chain is built from TRBV11-2 and TRBJ2-1, with D tentatively TRBD2 (5 bases). The CDR3 is 14 residues long. Looked up from germline, CDR1 is SGHAT and CDR2 is FQNNGV. Trimming removed 3 bases at V and 5 bases at J, with 11 bases between. The CDR3 coding sequence is TGTGCCAGCAGCTTGCGAGGGAGCGACAATGAGCAGTTCTTC. This sequence encodes CASSLRGSDNEQFF.

In its sample, this clonotype was seen a few times. The rearrangement uses TRBV7-2 and TRBJ2-3, with 8 bases fitting TRBD2. The CDR3 covers 17 residues. V trimming: 2 bases; J trimming: 1 base; junction bases outside the gene matches: 8. CDR1 and CDR2 from the germline V gene are SGHTA and FQGNSA. The CDR3, as DNA: TGTGCCAGCAGCTTAAAGGGCAGCGGGGGACGCACAGATACGCAGTATTTT. Translating gives CASSLKGSGGRTDTQYF.

This clonotype was observed a few times. The rearrangement joins TRBV27 to TRBJ1-5; D is ambiguous. This CDR3 comprises 15 residues. Germline V gene lookup returns CDR1 MNHEY and CDR2 SMNVEV (reference sequence). V was trimmed by 7 bases and J by 3 bases, leaving 16 bases between them. In DNA form, the CDR3 reads TGTGCCAGCAAATCGAAGGGAGGTGACAATCAGCCCCAGCATTTT. It yields the protein CASKSKGGDNQPQHF.

DNA for the CDR3: TGCGCCAGCAGTGTGGCTGAAGGAGGAAACACCATATATTTT. It is translated as CASSVAEGGNTIYF. The gene calls are TRBV10-2 and TRBJ1-3; D gene uncertain. This CDR3 has 14 residues. Trimming removed 4 bases from V and 4 bases from J, with 11 bases in between. The germline V gene encodes CDR1 WSHSY and CDR2 SAAADI.

The chain combines TRBV18 with TRBJ1-6, with D possibly being TRBD1 (5 bases). V was trimmed by 0 bases and J by 7 bases, leaving 13 bases between them. The CDR3 consists of 16 residues. In germline, CDR1 is KGHSH, CDR2 LQKENI. CDR3 DNA sequence: TGTGCCAGCTCACCACCGGGGCAGGGAAGGAATTCACCCCTCCACTTT. It is translated as CASSPPGQGRNSPLHF.

This clonotype was seen repeatedly, ten times or more. V and J are TRBV7-2 and TRBJ2-1; D might be TRBD1 or TRBD2, each matching 6 bases. The germline CDR1 and CDR2 sequences are SGHTA and FQGNSA. The CDR3 consists of 17 residues. Between the trimmed V and J ends, which lost 4 bases and 8 bases, there was a span of 24 bases. CDR3 sequence: CASSSLGFGGAWDEQFF. Here the CDR3 DNA reads TGTGCCAGCAGCTCCCTCGGTTTCGGGGGCGCCTGGGATGAGCAGTTCTTC.

In this sample, this clonotype turned up a few times. The CDR3 coding sequence is TGCGCCAGCAGCACGGGGCAGGGGGCAAGTACAGATACGCAGTATTTT. Translated: CASSTGQGASTDTQYF. This chain joins TRBV4-1 and TRBJ2-3; 8 bases are a match to TRBD1. V shed 5 bases and J 3 bases; nucleotides not matched to a gene: 10. The CDR3 consists of 16 residues. Germline V gene lookup returns CDR1 MGHRA and CDR2 YSYEKL.

The chain recombines TRBV28 with TRBJ1-4; no firm D call. Germline V lookup: CDR1 MDHEN, CDR2 SYDVKM. The CDR3 spans 13 residues. V gave up 9 bases and J gave up 8 bases, with 16 bases separating them. For the CDR3, the DNA is TGTGCCAGTAACCCCTCGGATGGGGAAAAACTGTTTTTT. Its translation: CASNPSDGEKLFF.

The V call is TRBV12-3 or TRBV12-4, the J call TRBJ2-6; D not resolved. Trimming cost V 8 bases and J 0 bases, with 17 bases left between them. This CDR3 is built from 17 residues. This CDR3 reads CASYENRVSSGANVLTF. The CDR3, as DNA: TGTGCCAGCTATGAGAATAGGGTTAGCTCTGGGGCCAACGTCCTGACTTTC.

The table lists this clonotype with many counts. The J gene is TRBJ2-2, the V gene TRBV4-2; no clear D. This CDR3 has 15 residues. V dropped 1 base and J dropped 5 bases, with 11 bases sitting between them. Germline-derived CDR1 and CDR2 are LGHNA and YNFKEQ. The CDR3 protein is CASSQGRIDTGELFF. The CDR3 coding sequence is TGTGCCAGCAGCCAAGGAAGAATCGATACCGGGGAGCTGTTTTTT.

A note on this clonotype: A read error may produce the germline difference seen at one junction end. V usage is TRBV20-1 and J usage is TRBJ1-2; D remains unclear. This CDR3 has 14 residues. Germline CDR1 DFQATT, CDR2 SNEGSKA (reference sequence). The DNA for the CDR3 is TGCAGTGCTAGAGTCCCCCCTAGTAACTACGGCTACACCTTC. Translation gives CSARVPPSNYGYTF.

This clonotype was seen at least ten times. The chain uses TRBV12-3 or TRBV12-4 and TRBJ2-2, with 13 bases that match TRBD2. After removal of 5 bases from V and 7 bases from J, the junction contained 4 bases not matched to a gene. The CDR3 sequence is 15 residues long. Here the CDR3 DNA reads TGTGCCAGCAGTACTAGCGGGAGGGCAAGCGGGGAGCTGTTTTTT. It specifies CASSTSGRASGELFF.

This clonotype was counted ten times or more. V gene TRBV12-3 or TRBV12-4 combines with J gene TRBJ2-7; 9 nucleotides align to TRBD2. This CDR3 has 15 residues. The J segment lost 3 bases and the V segment lost 4 bases, leaving 7 bases of the junction unmatched. The CDR3 spells CASSSQTSGFYEQYF. Written as DNA, the CDR3 is TGTGCCAGCAGTTCCCAGACTAGCGGATTCTACGAGCAGTACTTC.

This clonotype has ten or more counts. V is TRBV7-2 and J is TRBJ2-6; no definite D call. V was clipped by 2 bases and J by 2 bases, with 10 bases between them. The CDR3 extends over 16 amino acids. Germline V gene sequence: CDR1 SGHTA, CDR2 FQGNSA. The CDR3, as DNA: TGTGCCAGCAGCTTATTCAGAAGAGCTGGGGCCAACGTCCTGACTTTC. This encodes CASSLFRRAGANVLTF.

A single count supports this clonotype. The rearrangement links TRBV12-3 or TRBV12-4 to TRBJ2-7, with D hard to call. Trimming removed 3 bases at V and 0 bases at J, with 6 bases between. The CDR3 runs to 13 residues. The CDR3 spells CASSFLASYEQYF. CDR3 sequence (DNA): TGTGCCAGCAGTTTTCTGGCCTCCTACGAGCAGTACTTC.

As to this clonotype: This may be a read error: a much more frequent sequence differs by one nucleotide. This chain connects TRBV10-3 to TRBJ2-1; D perhaps matches TRBD1 (5 bases). Germline values: CDR1 ENHRY, CDR2 SYGVKD. This CDR3 comprises 16 residues. Trimming stripped 3 bases from V and 3 bases from J, with 15 bases between. The CDR3 DNA follows: TGTGCCATCAGTGAAGGGGTGAAACCAGACTACAATGAGCAGTTCTTC. Its protein is CAISEGVKPDYNEQFF.

V and J are TRBV18 and TRBJ1-1; tentatively, D is TRBD1 (5 bases). Germline V lookup: CDR1 KGHSH, CDR2 LQKENI. Trimming cost V 6 bases and J 0 bases, with 17 bases left between them. This CDR3 region has 16 residues. Written as DNA, the CDR3 is TGTGCCAGCTCCCCTTCCGGACAAGGGATGAACACTGAAGCTTTCTTT. Its protein product is CASSPSGQGMNTEAFF.

This clonotype was seen at least ten times. The chain carries TRBV19 and TRBJ2-1; D gene unclear. This CDR3 is built from 12 residues. Per the germline V gene, CDR1 is LNHDA and CDR2 is SQIVND (reference sequence). Trimming left V 4 bases short and J 7 bases short, with 8 bases between. The CDR3 coding sequence is TGTGCCAGTAGTACTCAGGTAAATGAGCAGTTCTTC. It encodes CASSTQVNEQFF.

This clonotype was found many times. The V gene is TRBV6-6, the J gene TRBJ1-6; D gene ambiguous. The germline V gene has CDR1 MNHNY and CDR2 SVGAGI (reference sequence). Trimming shortened V by 6 bases and J by 0 bases, and 15 bases separated the two germline ends. The CDR3 is made up of 17 amino acids. The CDR3 spells CASRAERLSSYNSPLHF. In nucleotides, the CDR3 is TGTGCCAGCAGAGCTGAGAGGCTGAGCTCCTATAATTCACCCCTCCACTTT.

This clonotype came up a few times. V is TRBV29-1 and J is TRBJ2-3, with D hard to call. CDR1 is SQVTM, CDR2 ANQGSEA, per germline. V lost 4 bases to trimming and J lost 2 bases, with 13 bases between them. The CDR3 extends over 14 amino acids. Written as DNA, the CDR3 is TGCAGCGTTGCTCCAAAGTACTCCACAGATACGCAGTATTTT. The encoded protein is CSVAPKYSTDTQYF.

This clonotype was seen a handful of times. The chain uses TRBV12-3 or TRBV12-4 and TRBJ1-4, with no clear D. Trimming cost V 1 base and J 16 bases, with 16 bases left between them. The length of the CDR3 is 13 residues. The CDR3 protein is CASSLGLETPSFF. The CDR3 coding sequence is TGTGCCAGCAGTTTAGGGTTGGAGACCCCTTCGTTTTTT.

This rearrangement joins TRBV28 to TRBJ2-1; D not certain. Germline CDR1 and CDR2: MDHEN and SYDVKM. Trimming left V 4 bases short and J 5 bases short, with 15 bases between. There are 15 residues in the CDR3. CDR3 in amino acids: CASSSHLKGNNEQFF. CDR3 DNA: TGTGCCAGCAGTTCTCACCTTAAGGGAAACAATGAGCAGTTCTTC.

The sample holds many counts of this clonotype. The chain carries TRBV29-1 and TRBJ1-1; D ambiguous. V dropped 7 bases and J dropped 4 bases, with 19 bases sitting between them. The CDR3 has 14 amino acids. Germline CDR1 is SQVTM and CDR2 is ANQGSEA. The CDR3 here is CSATGTSEGTEAFF. As DNA, the CDR3 is TGCAGCGCCACCGGAACGAGTGAAGGCACTGAAGCTTTCTTT.